This T cell receptor (beta chain) comes out of a study of blood T cell repertoires in COVID-19. The CDR3 runs 15 residues. Germline loops: CDR1 SGHDT, CDR2 YYEEEE. V was clipped by 4 bases and J by 3 bases; unmatched bases: 6. The data were produced by immunoSEQ multiplex PCR, yet TCRdb's version contains in-frame clones alone and is incomplete. The repertoire holds roughly 48,000 clones, approximately 89% seen once, with around 30% in the top ten. V usage is TRBV5-6 and J usage is TRBJ1-2; 10 nucleotides align to TRBD1. This TCR was sampled from a woman of 80 years or more with acute or convalescent COVID-19. Material for sequencing was peripheral blood. The CDR3 nucleotides read TGTGCCAGCAGCCCCTCGACAGGGGGCTACTATGGCTACACCTTC. Encoded protein: CASSPSTGGYYGYTF.